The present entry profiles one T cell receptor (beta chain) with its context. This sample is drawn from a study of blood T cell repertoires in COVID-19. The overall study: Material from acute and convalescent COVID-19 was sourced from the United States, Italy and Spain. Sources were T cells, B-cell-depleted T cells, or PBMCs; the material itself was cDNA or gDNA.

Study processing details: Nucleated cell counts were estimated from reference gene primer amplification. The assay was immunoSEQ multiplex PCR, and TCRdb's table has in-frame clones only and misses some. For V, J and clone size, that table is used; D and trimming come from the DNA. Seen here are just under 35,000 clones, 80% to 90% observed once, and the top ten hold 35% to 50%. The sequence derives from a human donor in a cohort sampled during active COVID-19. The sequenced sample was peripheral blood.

The CDR3 sequence is CASSLAGGPGETQYF. The CDR3 DNA reads TGTGCCAGCAGCTTAGCGGGGGGGCCCGGGGAGACCCAGTACTTC. The chain is built from TRBV7-7 and TRBJ2-5, with D maybe TRBD2 (7 bases). Trimming took off 0 bases at V and 5 bases at J, with 13 bases between the two ends. From germline, CDR1 is SSHAT and CDR2 FNYEAQ (reference sequence). This CDR3 has 15 amino acids.